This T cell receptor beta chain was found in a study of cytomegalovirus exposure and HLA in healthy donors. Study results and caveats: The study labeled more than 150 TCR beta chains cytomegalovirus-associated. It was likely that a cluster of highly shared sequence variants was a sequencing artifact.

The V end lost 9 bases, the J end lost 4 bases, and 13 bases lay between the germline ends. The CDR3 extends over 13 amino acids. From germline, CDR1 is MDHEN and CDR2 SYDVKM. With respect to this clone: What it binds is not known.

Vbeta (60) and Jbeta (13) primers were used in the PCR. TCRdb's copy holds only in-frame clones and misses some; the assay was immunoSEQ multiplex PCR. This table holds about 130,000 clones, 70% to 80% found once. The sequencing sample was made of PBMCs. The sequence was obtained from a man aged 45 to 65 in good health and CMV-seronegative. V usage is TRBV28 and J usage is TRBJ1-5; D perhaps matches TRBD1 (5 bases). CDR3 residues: CASERDSNQPQHF. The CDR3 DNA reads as TGTGCCAGTGAAAGGGACTCTAATCAGCCCCAGCATTTT. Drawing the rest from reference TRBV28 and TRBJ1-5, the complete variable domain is DVKVTQSSRYLVKRTGEKVFLECVQDMDHENMFWYRQDPGLGLRLIYFSYDVKMKEKGDIPEGYSVSREKKERFSLILESASTNQTSMYLCASERDSNQPQHFGDGTRLSIL.